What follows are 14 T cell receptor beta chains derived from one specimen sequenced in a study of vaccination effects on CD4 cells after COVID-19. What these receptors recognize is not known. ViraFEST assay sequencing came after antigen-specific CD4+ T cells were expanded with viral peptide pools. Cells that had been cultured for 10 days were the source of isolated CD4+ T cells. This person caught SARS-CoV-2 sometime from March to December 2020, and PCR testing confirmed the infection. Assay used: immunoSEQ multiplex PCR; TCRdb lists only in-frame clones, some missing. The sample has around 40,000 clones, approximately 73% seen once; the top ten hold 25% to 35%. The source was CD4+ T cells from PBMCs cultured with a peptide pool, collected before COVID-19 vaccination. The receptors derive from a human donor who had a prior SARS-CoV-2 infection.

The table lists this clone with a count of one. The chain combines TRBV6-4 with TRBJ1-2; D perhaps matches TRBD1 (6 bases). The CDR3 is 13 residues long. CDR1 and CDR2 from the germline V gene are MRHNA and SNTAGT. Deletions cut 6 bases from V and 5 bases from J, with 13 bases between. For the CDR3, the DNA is TGTGCCAGCAGCCCGGGGGCCCTTTATGGCTACACCTTC. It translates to CASSPGALYGYTF.

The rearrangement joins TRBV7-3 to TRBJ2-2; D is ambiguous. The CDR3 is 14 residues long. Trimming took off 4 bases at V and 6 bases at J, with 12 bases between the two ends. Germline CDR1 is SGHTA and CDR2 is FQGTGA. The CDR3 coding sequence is TGTGCCAGCAGCTCAGATCGGCAGGCCGGGGAGCTGTTTTTT. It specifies CASSSDRQAGELFF.

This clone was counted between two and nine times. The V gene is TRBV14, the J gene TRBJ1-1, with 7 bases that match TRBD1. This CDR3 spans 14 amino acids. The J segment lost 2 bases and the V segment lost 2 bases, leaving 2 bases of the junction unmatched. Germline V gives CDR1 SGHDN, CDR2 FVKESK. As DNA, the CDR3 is TGTGCCAGCAGCCAACTAGGGGGCAACACTGAAGCTTTCTTT. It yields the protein CASSQLGGNTEAFF. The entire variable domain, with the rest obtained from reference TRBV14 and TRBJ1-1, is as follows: EAGVTQFPSHSVIEKGQTVTLRCDPISGHDNLYWYRRVMGKEIKFLLHFVKESKQDESGMPNNRFLAERTGGTYSTLKVQPAELEDSGVYFCASSQLGGNTEAFFGQGTRLTVV.

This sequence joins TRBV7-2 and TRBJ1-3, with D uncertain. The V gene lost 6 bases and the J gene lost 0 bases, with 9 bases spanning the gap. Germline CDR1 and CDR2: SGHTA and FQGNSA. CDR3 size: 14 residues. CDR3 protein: CASSPQYSGNTIYF. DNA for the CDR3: TGTGCCAGCAGTCCACAGTACTCTGGAAACACCATATATTTT.

The CDR3 sequence is CASSLGGTIYF. The CDR3 DNA reads TGTGCCAGCAGCTTAGGGGGCACCATATATTTT. The rearrangement uses TRBV7-2 and TRBJ1-3, with no clear D. The germline gives CDR1 SGHTA, CDR2 FQGNSA. The V gene lost 1 base and the J gene lost 9 bases, with 4 bases spanning the gap. CDR3 length: 11 amino acids.

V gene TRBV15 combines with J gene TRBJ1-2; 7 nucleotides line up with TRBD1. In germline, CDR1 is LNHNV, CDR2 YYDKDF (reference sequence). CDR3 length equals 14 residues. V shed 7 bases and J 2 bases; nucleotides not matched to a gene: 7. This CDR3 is CATTPKDRNYGYTF. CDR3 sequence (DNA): TGTGCCACCACCCCAAAGGACAGGAACTATGGCTACACCTTC. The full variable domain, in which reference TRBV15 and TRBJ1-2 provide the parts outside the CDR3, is DAMVIQNPRYQVTQFGKPVTLSCSQTLNHNVMYWYQQKSSQAPKLLFHYYDKDFNNEADTPDNFQSRRPNTSFCFLDIRSPGLGDTAMYLCATTPKDRNYGYTFGSGTRLTVV.

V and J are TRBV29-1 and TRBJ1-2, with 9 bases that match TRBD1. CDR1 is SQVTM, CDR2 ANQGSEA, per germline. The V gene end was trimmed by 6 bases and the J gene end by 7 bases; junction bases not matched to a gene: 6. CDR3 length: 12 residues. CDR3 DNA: TGCAGCGTCCTTACAGGGGGCTCTGGCTACACCTTC. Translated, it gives CSVLTGGSGYTF.

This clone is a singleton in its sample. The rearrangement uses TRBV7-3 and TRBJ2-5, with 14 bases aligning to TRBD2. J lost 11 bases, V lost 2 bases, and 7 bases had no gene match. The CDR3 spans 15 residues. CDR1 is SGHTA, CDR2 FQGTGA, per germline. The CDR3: CASSLEGTSGSSQYF. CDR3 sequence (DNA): TGTGCCAGCAGCTTAGAGGGGACTAGCGGGAGCTCACAGTACTTC.

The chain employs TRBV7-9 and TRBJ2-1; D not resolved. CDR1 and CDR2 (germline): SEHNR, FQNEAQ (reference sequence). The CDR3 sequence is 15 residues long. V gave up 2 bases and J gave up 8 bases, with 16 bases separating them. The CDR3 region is CASSLMGKPGYEQFF. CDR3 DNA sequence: TGTGCCAGCAGCTTAATGGGCAAGCCGGGCTATGAGCAGTTCTTC.

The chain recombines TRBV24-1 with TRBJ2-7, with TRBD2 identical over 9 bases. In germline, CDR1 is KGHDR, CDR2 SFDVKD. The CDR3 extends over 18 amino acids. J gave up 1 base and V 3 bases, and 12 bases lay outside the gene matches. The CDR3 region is CATSDPTISGSLSYEQYF. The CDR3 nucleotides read TGTGCCACCAGTGATCCGACTATTAGCGGGAGCCTATCCTACGAGCAGTACTTC.

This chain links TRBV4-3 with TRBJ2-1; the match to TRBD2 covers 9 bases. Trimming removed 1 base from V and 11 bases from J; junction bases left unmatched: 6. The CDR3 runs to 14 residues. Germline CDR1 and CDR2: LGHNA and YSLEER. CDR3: CASSQVGREGQQFF. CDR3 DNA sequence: TGCGCCAGCAGCCAAGTAGGGCGGGAGGGCCAGCAGTTCTTC.

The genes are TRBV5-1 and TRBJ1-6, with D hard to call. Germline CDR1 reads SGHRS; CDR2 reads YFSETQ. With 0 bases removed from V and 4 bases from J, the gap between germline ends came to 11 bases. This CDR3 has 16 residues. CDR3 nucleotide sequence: TGCGCCAGCAGCTTGGACGCCATGGGATATAATTCACCCCTCCACTTT. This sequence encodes CASSLDAMGYNSPLHF.

The CDR3 loop reads CACDQRGGQDTQYF. The CDR3 DNA reads TGTGCCTGCGACCAGCGGGGGGGCCAAGATACGCAGTATTTT. The chain uses TRBV30 and TRBJ2-3, with TRBD2 matching 10 bases. Germline CDR1 GTSNPN, CDR2 SVGIG (reference sequence). The CDR3 sequence is 14 residues long. With 6 bases clipped from V and 5 bases from J, the junction kept 8 bases outside the gene matches.

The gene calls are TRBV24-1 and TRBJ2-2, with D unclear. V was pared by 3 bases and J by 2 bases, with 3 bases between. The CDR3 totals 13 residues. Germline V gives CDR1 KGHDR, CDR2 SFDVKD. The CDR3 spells CATSDVNTGELFF. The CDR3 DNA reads TGTGCCACCAGTGATGTAAACACCGGGGAGCTGTTTTTT.